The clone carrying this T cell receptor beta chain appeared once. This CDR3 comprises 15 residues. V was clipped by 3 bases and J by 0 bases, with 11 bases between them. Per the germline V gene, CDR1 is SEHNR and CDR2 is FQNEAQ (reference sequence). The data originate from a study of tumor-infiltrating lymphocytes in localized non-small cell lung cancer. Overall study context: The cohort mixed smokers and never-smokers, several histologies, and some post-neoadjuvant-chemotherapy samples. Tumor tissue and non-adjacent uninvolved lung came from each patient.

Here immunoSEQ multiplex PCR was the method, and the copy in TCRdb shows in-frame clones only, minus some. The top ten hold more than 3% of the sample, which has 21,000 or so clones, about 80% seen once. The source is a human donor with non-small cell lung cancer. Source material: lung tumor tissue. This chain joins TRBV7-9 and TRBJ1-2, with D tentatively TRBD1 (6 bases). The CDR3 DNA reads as TGTGCCAGCAGCTTGGGGGGGGCTCCTAACTATGGCTACACCTTC. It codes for CASSLGGAPNYGYTF.